These T cell receptor beta chains were read from a single sample in a study of identical twins. TCRdb reanalysed the 5' RACE reads using MiXCR and keeps one entry per CDR3 protein. The data contain 500,000 to 600,000 distinct CDR3 sequences, roughly 21% of them singletons. This same sample was also part of a study on T cells expressing NK-cell markers.

Sample: CD4+ T cells sorted from blood. The receptors originated from a woman in her late teens or twenties in good health. Both conserved end residues are part of each CDR3. D genes are given only for firm matches. Not every row has a clone size; where given, it reads once, few, many or a size class.

D gene	clone size	V gene	J gene	CDR3 DNA	CDR3 protein
.	many	TRBV6-1	TRBJ2-7	TGTGCCAGCCTACGCCCAGGGACCTACGAGCAGTACTTC	CASLRPGTYEQYF
.	few	TRBV6-1	TRBJ2-5	TGTGCCAGCCTGAGTCCCGCCGGGGAGACCCAGTACTTC	CASLSPAGETQYF
.	.	TRBV12-3/TRBV12-4	TRBJ1-5	TGTGCCTCCTGGGGACGGAGCAATCAGCCCCAGCATTTT	CASWGRSNQPQHF
.	few	TRBV6-5	TRBJ1-5	TGTGCCAGCCAGTTCAGATTGGGGAATCAGCCCCAGCATTTT	CASQFRLGNQPQHF
.	few	TRBV12-3/TRBV12-4	TRBJ1-5	TGTGCCAGCAGAGACTCAGGGGAGCAGCCCCAGCATTTT	CASRDSGEQPQHF
.	few	TRBV7-2	TRBJ2-5	TGTGCCAGCAGGCCTCCGGCAGGGGAGACCCAGTACTTC	CASRPPAGETQYF
TRBD1	few	TRBV7-9	TRBJ1-2	TGTGCCAGCAGCTGGGACAGCACTAACTATGGCTACACCTTC	CASSWDSTNYGYTF
TRBD2	.	TRBV5-1	TRBJ2-5	TGCGCCAGCAGCTGGGCGGGGGTTCGGGAGACCCAGTACTTC	CASSWAGVRETQYF
.	few	TRBV4-1	TRBJ1-5	TGCGCCAGCAGCCCCCAGGACAGTCAGCCCCAGCATTTT	CASSPQDSQPQHF
.	.	TRBV2	TRBJ2-7	TGTGCCAGCAGTGATAATACCATCTCCTACGAGCAGTACTTC	CASSDNTISYEQYF
TRBD2	few	TRBV5-1	TRBJ2-1	TGCGCCAGCAGCGGGCCCGGGACTAGCTCAATGGATGAGCAGTTCTTC	CASSGPGTSSMDEQFF
TRBD1	.	TRBV5-5	TRBJ1-1	TGTGCCAGCAGATCAGGGGGACCTGAAGCTTTCTTT	CASRSGGPEAFF
.	.	TRBV5-1	TRBJ2-3	TGCGCCAGCACCCCGCCGAATTTAGATACGCAGTATTTT	CASTPPNLDTQYF
.	few	TRBV12-3/TRBV12-4	TRBJ2-7	TGTGCCAGCAGTCCCCCCGGGACACTAACCTACGAGCAGTACTTC	CASSPPGTLTYEQYF
.	.	TRBV6-1	TRBJ2-4	TGTGCCAGCAGCTCAGGGCTACTAGCCAAAAACATTCAGTACTTC	CASSSGLLAKNIQYF
.	.	TRBV12-3/TRBV12-4	TRBJ1-5	TGTGCCAGCAGCTTAGTCTCTAGGGATCAGCCCCAGCATTTT	CASSLVSRDQPQHF
TRBD2	.	TRBV20-1	TRBJ2-5	TGCAGTGCTGACGGCAGGCTAGCGGGGGACCAAGAGACCCAGTACTTC	CSADGRLAGDQETQYF
.	many	TRBV7-2	TRBJ1-1	TGTGCCAGCAGCCCCTACACCTGGGGCACTGAAGCTTTCTTT	CASSPYTWGTEAFF
.	few	TRBV6-1	TRBJ2-7	TGTGCCAGCAGTGAAGCGTTGGTCGGAGGGACCTACGAGCAGTACTTC	CASSEALVGGTYEQYF
TRBD2	few	TRBV20-1	TRBJ2-7	TGCAGTGCTACTAGCGGGCTTACCTACGAGCAGTACTTC	CSATSGLTYEQYF
.	many	TRBV9	TRBJ2-1	TGTGCCAGCAGCGTAGTAGCGCCGAGCTCCTACAATGAGCAGTTCTTC	CASSVVAPSSYNEQFF
.	few	TRBV11-2	TRBJ2-5	TGTGCCAGCAGCTTAGTCGGACGCCCGGGAGAAGAGACCCAGTACTTC	CASSLVGRPGEETQYF
.	.	TRBV15	TRBJ2-1	TGTGCCACCAGCAGAGATCCACAGACCTGGATCCTCTTC	CATSRDPQTWILF
TRBD1	few	TRBV7-2	TRBJ2-7	TGTGCCAGCAGCTTATTCGCAAACAGGGGACCATACGAGCAGTACTTC	CASSLFANRGPYEQYF
.	few	TRBV5-5	TRBJ2-1	TGTGCCAGCAGCTTGGATTGGGGGCGCTACAATGAGCAGTTCTTC	CASSLDWGRYNEQFF
.	many	TRBV15	TRBJ2-7	TGTGCCACCAGCAGAGATGACACCTACGAGCAGTACTTC	CATSRDDTYEQYF
.	few	TRBV12-3/TRBV12-4	TRBJ1-1	TGTGCCAGCAGATGGGGGCTGGACACTGAAGCTTTCTTT	CASRWGLDTEAFF
.	few	TRBV20-1	TRBJ2-1	TGCAGTGCCACCTCAGCCGGTCGAAGCTCCTACAATGAGCAGTTCTTC	CSATSAGRSSYNEQFF
.	few	TRBV20-1	TRBJ2-1	TGCAGTGCTAGAGATCTGTACAGCTCCGGCAATGAGCAGTTCTTC	CSARDLYSSGNEQFF
.	many	TRBV5-1	TRBJ1-1	TGCGCCAGCAGCCAGAGACGAGAAGTCAGGGCCGTCCGTGAAGCTTTCTTT	CASSQRREVRAVREAFF
TRBD2	many	TRBV29-1	TRBJ2-5	TGCAGCATATTAACTAGCGGGGAAGAGACCCAGTACTTC	CSILTSGEETQYF
.	.	TRBV20-1	TRBJ2-5	TGCAGTGCTAGTGATCGGGAGCAGGGCCAAGAGACCCAGTACTTC	CSASDREQGQETQYF
.	.	TRBV29-1	TRBJ2-1	TGCAGCTCCCGGGGCGGGGCCGGACCCAATGAGCAGTTCTTC	CSSRGGAGPNEQFF